Following are 8 T cell receptor beta chains from one sample sequenced in a study of tumor-infiltrating lymphocytes in primary liver carcinoma. Constant-region priming of 500 ng total RNA yielded TCR beta cDNA. For TCR beta, libraries were produced by three nested multiplex PCR rounds using slightly modified ARM-PCR. Forward primers for TRBV1-TRBV30 and a C-beta reverse primer served the first two PCR rounds, at roughly 10 cycles each. TCRdb reanalysed the multiplex PCR reads using MiXCR and keeps one entry per CDR3 protein. The data contain 25,000 to 30,000 distinct CDR3 sequences, approximately 78% of them seen just once; the ten biggest clones take up around 45%. Investigators took RNA and DNA out together from 20-30 mg of unsorted bulk tissue. Input material: liver tumor tissue from sampling region 3. Subset denoted: tumor region T3, left-lateral pole. The receptor set was obtained from a man aged 40-55 years with primary liver carcinoma and hepatitis B virus infection.

In its sample, this clonotype ranks as large. This chain uses TRBV29-1 with TRBJ2-5; perhaps TRBD1 as D (6 bases). The CDR3 consists of 13 residues. Deletions cut 7 bases from V and 5 bases from J, with 17 bases between. Germline CDR1 SQVTM, CDR2 ANQGSEA. CDR3 sequence: CSGLTQGMETQYF. CDR3 bases: TGCAGCGGACTCACCCAGGGGATGGAGACCCAGTACTTC.

Notes on this clonotype: Sequence at one end of the junction differs from germline and may be a read error. This chain joins TRBV11-2 and TRBJ1-4; D gene unclear. This CDR3 has 15 amino acids. The germline V gene has CDR1 SGHAT and CDR2 FQNNGV. As DNA, the CDR3 is TGTGCCAGCAGCTCAGACGGGTTCGCTATTGAAAAACCGTTTTTT. Its protein product is CASSSDGFAIEKPFF.

Details on this clonotype: Mismatch with germline at one junction end may stem from a read error. The chain recombines TRBV11-2 with TRBJ2-5; 7 bases agree with TRBD2. The CDR3 sequence is 16 residues long. Germline CDR1 and CDR2: SGHAT and FQNNGV. The CDR3 is CASNQTPDGGKETQYF. The CDR3 coding sequence is TGTGCCAGTAACCAAACTCCTGACGGGGGGAAAGAGACACAGTACTTC.

V and J are TRBV5-1 and TRBJ2-5; D not certain. Trimming cost V 4 bases and J 5 bases, with 18 bases left between them. Germline CDR1 is SGHRS and CDR2 is YFSETQ. There are 15 residues in the CDR3. CDR3 loop: CASSLQSLGHETQYF. CDR3 bases: TGCGCCAGCAGCCTACAGTCCCTTGGCCATGAGACCCAGTACTTC. The whole variable domain, filled in from reference TRBV5-1 and TRBJ2-5, reads KAGVTQTPRYLIKTRGQQVTLSCSPISGHRSVSWYQQTPGQGLQFLFEYFSETQRNKGNFPGRFSGRQFSNSRSEMNVSTLELGDSALYLCASSLQSLGHETQYFGPGTRLLVL.

This clonotype occurred many times. V gene TRBV5-6 combines with J gene TRBJ2-7; D is perhaps TRBD1 or TRBD2 (5 bases each). The CDR3 loop spans 14 amino acids. Trimming removed 4 bases at V and 5 bases at J, with 16 bases between. CDR1 SGHDT and CDR2 YYEEEE come from the germline V gene. The CDR3 region is CASSVPGPLHEQYF. CDR3 DNA: TGTGCCAGCAGCGTACCGGGACCGCTCCACGAGCAGTACTTC.

Details on this clonotype: A junction end diverges from the germline sequence, so it may reflect a read error. The chain carries TRBV29-1 and TRBJ1-1; possible D gene TRBD1, 5 bases. The CDR3 totals 14 residues. CDR1 is SQVTM, CDR2 ANQGSEA, per germline. The CDR3 nucleotides read TGCAGCGTTGAGGGGACGCCGTACTTGCCTGAAGCTTCCTTT. This encodes CSVEGTPYLPEASF.

About this clonotype itself: One end of the junction does not line up with germline, which may come from a read error. This rearrangement joins TRBV7-8 to TRBJ2-1; unclear D gene. The CDR3 is 16 amino acids. Per germline, CDR1 SGHVS and CDR2 FQNEAQ. In DNA, the CDR3 is TGTGCCAGCAGCTCTGACTTCGGCAGTACCTACAATGAGCAATTCTTC. Its translation is CASSSDFGSTYNEQFF.

About this clonotype itself: The junction shows a germline mismatch at one end, possibly a read error. The chain uses TRBV5-1 and TRBJ2-6; D remains ambiguous. In germline, CDR1 is SGHRS, CDR2 YFSETQ. The CDR3 consists of 14 residues. The CDR3 reads CAGSLERDSRVLAF. The CDR3 DNA is TGCGCCGGCAGCTTGGAAAGGGATTCAAGAGTCCTGGCTTTC.